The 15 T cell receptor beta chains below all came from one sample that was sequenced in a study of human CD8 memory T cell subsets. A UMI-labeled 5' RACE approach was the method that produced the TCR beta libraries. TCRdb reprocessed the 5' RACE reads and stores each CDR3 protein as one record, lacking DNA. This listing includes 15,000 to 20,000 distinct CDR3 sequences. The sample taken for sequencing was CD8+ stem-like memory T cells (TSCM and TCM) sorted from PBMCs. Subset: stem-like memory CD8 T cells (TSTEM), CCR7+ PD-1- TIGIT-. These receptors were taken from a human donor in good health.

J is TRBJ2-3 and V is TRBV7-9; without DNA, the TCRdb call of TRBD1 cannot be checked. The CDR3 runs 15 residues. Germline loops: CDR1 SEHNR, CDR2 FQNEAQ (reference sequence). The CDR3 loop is CASSRAGNEADTQYF.

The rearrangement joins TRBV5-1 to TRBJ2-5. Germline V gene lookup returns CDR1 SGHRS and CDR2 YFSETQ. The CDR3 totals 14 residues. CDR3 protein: CASSWDQGYETQYF.

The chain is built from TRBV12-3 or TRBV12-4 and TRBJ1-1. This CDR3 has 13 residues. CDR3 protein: CASSLPDGTEAFF.

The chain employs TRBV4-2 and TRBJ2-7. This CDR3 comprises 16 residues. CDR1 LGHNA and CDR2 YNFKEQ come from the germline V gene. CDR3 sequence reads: CASSQDYRQGYYEQYF.

CDR3 sequence: CASSVGGGYEQFF. The genes are TRBV9 and TRBJ2-1; the D call of TRBD1 rests on TCRdb alone, since no DNA is present to check it. CDR1 SGDLS and CDR2 YYNGEE come from the germline V gene. The CDR3 has 13 amino acids.

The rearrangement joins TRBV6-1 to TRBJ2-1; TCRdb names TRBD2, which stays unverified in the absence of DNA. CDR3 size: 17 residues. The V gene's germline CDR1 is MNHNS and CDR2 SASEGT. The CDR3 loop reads CASRPRSGGTSYNEQFF.

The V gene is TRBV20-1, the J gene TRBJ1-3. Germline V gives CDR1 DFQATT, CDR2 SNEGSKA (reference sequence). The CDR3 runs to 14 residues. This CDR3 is CSARLAGAGNTIYF.

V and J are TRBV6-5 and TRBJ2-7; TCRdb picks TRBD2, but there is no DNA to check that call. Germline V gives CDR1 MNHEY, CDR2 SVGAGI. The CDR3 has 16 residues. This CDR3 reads CASSYGTSGRVYEQYF.

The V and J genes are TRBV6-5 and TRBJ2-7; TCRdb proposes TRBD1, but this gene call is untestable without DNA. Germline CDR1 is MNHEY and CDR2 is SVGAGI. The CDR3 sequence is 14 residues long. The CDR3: CASSPGQGLNEQYF.

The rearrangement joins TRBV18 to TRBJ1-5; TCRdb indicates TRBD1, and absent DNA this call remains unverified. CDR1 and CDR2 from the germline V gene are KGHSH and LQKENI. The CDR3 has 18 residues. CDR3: CASSSFPPTGWSNQPQHF.

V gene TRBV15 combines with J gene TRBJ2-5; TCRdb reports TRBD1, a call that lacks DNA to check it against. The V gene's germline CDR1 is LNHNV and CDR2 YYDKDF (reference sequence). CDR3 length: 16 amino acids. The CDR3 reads CATSRDKSGGTETQYF.

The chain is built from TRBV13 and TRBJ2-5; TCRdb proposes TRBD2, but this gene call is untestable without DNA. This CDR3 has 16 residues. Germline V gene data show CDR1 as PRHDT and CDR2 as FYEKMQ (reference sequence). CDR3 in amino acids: CASTSGPGLGGETQYF.

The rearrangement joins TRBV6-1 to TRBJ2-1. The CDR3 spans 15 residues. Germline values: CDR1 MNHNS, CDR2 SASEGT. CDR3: CASSEDGSSYNEQFF.

The CDR3 region is CATESGNEQFF. This chain connects TRBV7-8 to TRBJ2-1. The CDR3 runs 11 residues. The germline V gene encodes CDR1 SGHVS and CDR2 FQNEAQ.

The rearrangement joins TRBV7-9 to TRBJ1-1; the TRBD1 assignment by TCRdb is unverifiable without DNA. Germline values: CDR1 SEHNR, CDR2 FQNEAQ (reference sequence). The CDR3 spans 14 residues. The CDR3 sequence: CASSLTGINTEAFF. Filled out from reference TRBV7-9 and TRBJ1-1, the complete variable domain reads DTGVSQNPRHKITKRGQNVTFRCDPISEHNRLYWYRQTLGQGPEFLTYFQNEAQLEKSRLLSDRFSAERPKGSFSTLEIQRTEQGDSAMYLCASSLTGINTEAFFGQGTRLTVV.